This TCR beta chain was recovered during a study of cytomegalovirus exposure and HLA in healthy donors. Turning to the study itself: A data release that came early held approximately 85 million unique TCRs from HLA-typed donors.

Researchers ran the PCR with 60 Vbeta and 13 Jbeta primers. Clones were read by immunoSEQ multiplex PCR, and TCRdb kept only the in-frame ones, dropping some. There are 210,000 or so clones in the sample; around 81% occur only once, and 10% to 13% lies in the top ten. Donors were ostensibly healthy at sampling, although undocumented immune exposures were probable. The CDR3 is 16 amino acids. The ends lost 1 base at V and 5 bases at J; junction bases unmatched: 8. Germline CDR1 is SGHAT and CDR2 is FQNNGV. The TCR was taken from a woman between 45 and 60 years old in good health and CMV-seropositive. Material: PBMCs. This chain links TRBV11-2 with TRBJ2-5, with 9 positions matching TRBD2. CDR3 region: CASSLGGGAGRETQYF. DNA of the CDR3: TGTGCCAGCAGCTTAGGCGGGGGGGCCGGTAGGGAGACCCAGTACTTC.